A single sample is the source of the 13 T cell receptor beta chains below, sequenced in a study of T cells in Graves' hyperthyroidism and ophthalmopathy. Using RNA transcripts as the source, TCR beta CDR3 regions were amplified. The TCR CDR3 was amplified in a first-round RT-PCR using the HTBI primer set. Each CDR3 protein is one row after TCRdb ran MiXCR on the multiplex PCR reads. The data contain more than 500,000 distinct CDR3 sequences, around 15% of them singletons. Sequenced material: blood. The origin of the receptors is a woman in her 30s with Graves' ophthalmopathy.

This sequence joins TRBV27 and TRBJ1-6, with D perhaps TRBD1 (6 bases). Germline CDR1 MNHEY, CDR2 SMNVEV (reference sequence). CDR3 size: 14 residues. Deletions cut 3 bases from V and 7 bases from J, with 10 bases between. The CDR3 is CASSFGQGNSPLHF. CDR3 nucleotides: TGTGCCAGCAGTTTCGGCCAGGGGAATTCACCCCTCCACTTT.

CDR3 amino acids: CASSLAGYSTYEQYF. CDR3 nucleotide sequence: TGTGCCAGCAGTTTGGCTGGGTATAGCACCTACGAGCAGTACTTC. The V gene is TRBV27, the J gene TRBJ2-7; D is ambiguous. The V end lost 3 bases, the J end lost 2 bases, and 14 bases lay between the germline ends. CDR3 size: 15 residues. Germline assignment: CDR1 MNHEY and CDR2 SMNVEV (reference sequence).

This sequence joins TRBV29-1 and TRBJ1-4, with 9 positions matching TRBD1. Germline V CDR1 and CDR2: SQVTM, ANQGSEA. V lost 1 base to trimming and J lost 0 bases; unmatched junction nucleotides: 6. This CDR3 region has 17 residues. CDR3 in amino acids: CSVEGSGQGATNEKLFF. CDR3 DNA sequence: TGCAGCGTTGAAGGTTCGGGACAGGGTGCAACTAATGAAAAACTGTTTTTT.

This clonotype was seen only a few times. This chain joins TRBV27 and TRBJ2-7; 9 positions match TRBD1. Looked up from germline, CDR1 is MNHEY and CDR2 is SMNVEV (reference sequence). The V and J ends lost 10 bases and 4 bases, in that order; junction bases with no gene match: 8. The CDR3 consists of 13 residues. CDR3 sequence reads: CATRGTGRYEQYF. CDR3 sequence (DNA): TGTGCCACCAGGGGGACAGGGCGGTACGAGCAGTACTTC.

The V and J genes are TRBV30 and TRBJ1-2; D remains unclear. The V end was cut by 0 bases, the J end by 7 bases, with 18 bases between. This CDR3 has 15 amino acids. The germline CDR1 and CDR2 sequences are GTSNPN and SVGIG (reference sequence). CDR3 nucleotide sequence: TGTGCCTGGAGTGTACTGGCAGGCAGAGGTGGTGGCTACACCTTC. It is translated as CAWSVLAGRGGGYTF.

This clonotype was observed once. This chain links TRBV3-2 with TRBJ2-2; whether TRBD1, the table's D call, matches the DNA was not checked. TRBV3-2 is recorded as a pseudogene. The CDR3 has 16 amino acids. CDR3 in amino acids: CASRQTGTMNTGELFF. CDR3 in DNA: TGTGCCAGCAGGCAAACCGGGACAATGAACACCGGGGAGCTGTTTTTT.

This clonotype was seen at least ten times. The chain joins TRBV7-3 to TRBJ1-1; TRBD1 is a possible D gene (5 bases). This CDR3 region has 18 residues. Germline V gene sequence: CDR1 SGHTA, CDR2 FQGTGA. Trimming took 2 bases from V and 3 from J, leaving 22 bases between them. The CDR3 coding sequence is TGTGCCAGCAGCTTACTTACCTCGGCAGGGTGGAAGGACACTGAAGCTTTCTTT. Translated: CASSLLTSAGWKDTEAFF.

This clonotype was seen a few times. The V and J genes are TRBV6-2 or TRBV6-3 and TRBJ1-1; D is unresolved. The CDR3 runs 13 residues. V was trimmed by 4 bases and J by 2 bases, leaving 8 bases between them. The germline gives CDR1 MNHEY, CDR2 SVGEGT. The CDR3 reads CASSWRLNTEAFF. The CDR3 DNA reads as TGTGCCAGCAGTTGGAGACTTAACACTGAAGCTTTCTTT.

This clonotype occurred many times. The V gene is TRBV20-1, the J gene TRBJ2-7; D not resolved. CDR1 is DFQATT, CDR2 SNEGSKA, per germline (reference sequence). CDR3 length: 15 amino acids. Trimming took off 5 bases at V and 1 base at J, with 18 bases between the two ends. CDR3 nucleotide sequence: TGCAGTGCTGACGGGTCCCAAGATGGATCCTACGAGCAGTACTTC. Protein sequence: CSADGSQDGSYEQYF.

Points on this clonotype: Since a much larger clone is just one base distant, this may be a read error. The chain has TRBV3-1 and TRBJ2-7, with D maybe TRBD1 (6 bases). The CDR3 runs 13 residues. Germline V CDR1 and CDR2: LGHDT, YNNKEL (reference sequence). Trimming shortened V by 0 bases and J by 6 bases, and 9 bases separated the two germline ends. The CDR3 nucleotides read TGTGCCAGCAGCCAAGACGGCAGGGGCGAGCAGTACTTC. This gives the protein CASSQDGRGEQYF.

This clonotype appeared many times. The genes are TRBV5-1 and TRBJ2-3; no reliable D call. The germline CDR1 and CDR2 sequences are SGHRS and YFSETQ. V lost 3 bases and J lost 4, with 15 bases in between. The CDR3 loop spans 15 amino acids. As DNA, the CDR3 is TGCGCCAGCAGCTCGGACGCACCTTCCCCAGATACGCAGTATTTT. Translated: CASSSDAPSPDTQYF.

In its sample, this clonotype was seen a few times. The chain uses TRBV20-1 and TRBJ2-1; 8 nucleotides align to TRBD2. The CDR3 is 17 amino acids. Looked up from germline, CDR1 is DFQATT and CDR2 is SNEGSKA (reference sequence). Trimming removed 5 bases from V and 9 bases from J; junction bases left unmatched: 21. In DNA, the CDR3 is TGCAGTGCTCTGAAATCCTCTAGCGGGCCTTTTCCGGGTGAGCAGTTCTTC. Translated, it gives CSALKSSSGPFPGEQFF.

In regard to this clonotype: Being one base from a much bigger clone, this may be a read error. The chain combines TRBV12-3 or TRBV12-4 with TRBJ2-1; no firm D call. The CDR3 sequence is 20 residues long. Trimming took 7 bases from V and 5 from J, leaving 33 bases between them. DNA for the CDR3: TGTGCCAGCACCACTTCCTTGTTCGGTGCTGGCGCGAATGGGCACAATGAGCAGTTCTTC. Translation: CASTTSLFGAGANGHNEQFF.